These 28 T cell receptor beta chains originate from one sample sequenced in a study of blood T cell repertoires in COVID-19. Data came from immunoSEQ multiplex PCR; TCRdb stores just in-frame clones and leaves some out. The sample includes some 120,000 clones, 75% to 90% of them seen just once. The sample taken for sequencing was peripheral blood. Receptors were obtained from a woman aged 80 or older with COVID-19, enrolled during active disease.

The rearrangement links TRBV19 to TRBJ1-1; D not certain. The germline V and J ends were trimmed by 7 bases and 5 bases, with 8 bases remaining between them. This CDR3 spans 11 amino acids. Germline CDR1 reads LNHDA; CDR2 reads SQIVND (reference sequence). DNA of the CDR3: TGTGCCAGTATTCTGGAGACTGAAGCTTTCTTT. This codes for CASILETEAFF.

The chain recombines TRBV21-1 with TRBJ2-5; the DNA was not compared with TRBD2, the D call given in the table. TRBV21-1 is assigned pseudogene status. The length of the CDR3 is 17 residues. CDR3 loop: CASSKRSAGGRQETQYF. The CDR3 DNA reads as TGTGCCAGCAGCAAGCGGTCGGCGGGAGGGAGGCAAGAGACCCAGTACTTC.

A single count supports this clone. The rearrangement links TRBV7-2 to TRBJ2-7; 9 positions agree with TRBD2. Germline-derived CDR1 and CDR2 are SGHTA and FQGNSA. J gave up 3 bases and V 0 bases, and 6 bases lay outside the gene matches. The CDR3 covers 16 residues. The CDR3 DNA follows: TGTGCCAGCAGCTTAGCCCAGTCGCGGGAGGGCTACGAGCAGTACTTC. Translation gives CASSLAQSREGYEQYF.

The V gene is TRBV9, the J gene TRBJ2-2, with a weak D call TRBD2 (5 bases). CDR1 and CDR2 from the germline V gene are SGDLS and YYNGEE. Trimming shortened V by 0 bases and J by 0 bases, and 9 bases separated the two germline ends. The CDR3 is made up of 16 amino acids. CDR3 amino acids: CASSVGPSSNTGELFF. CDR3 in DNA: TGTGCCAGCAGCGTAGGGCCTAGCTCGAACACCGGGGAGCTGTTTTTT.

Ten or more counts support this clone. The CDR3 DNA follows: TGCGCCAGCAGCCGGTCAGGACTAGTCGAGCTCCACGAGCAGTACTTC. Protein: CASSRSGLVELHEQYF. V usage is TRBV4-1 and J usage is TRBJ2-7; 7 bases map to TRBD2. The CDR3 has 16 amino acids. CDR1 and CDR2 from the germline V gene are MGHRA and YSYEKL. The ends lost 4 bases at V and 5 bases at J; junction bases unmatched: 14.

This chain joins TRBV28 and TRBJ1-6, with D tentatively TRBD1 (5 bases). Per germline, CDR1 MDHEN and CDR2 SYDVKM. The ends were cut back, 2 bases at V and 9 bases at J, with 17 bases in the middle. The CDR3 contains 16 residues. The CDR3, as DNA: TGTGCCAGCAGTTTAATCTTTGCGGGACGAAGTTCACCCCTCCACTTT. Protein product: CASSLIFAGRSSPLHF.

This clone was counted between two and nine times. The chain carries TRBV18 and TRBJ2-1; no clear D. Trimming left V 3 bases short and J 5 bases short, with 17 bases between. Germline lookup yields CDR1 KGHSH and CDR2 LQKENI. The CDR3 extends over 16 amino acids. The CDR3 protein is CASSPPFQASHNEQFF. DNA of the CDR3: TGTGCCAGCTCACCTCCGTTCCAAGCGTCTCACAATGAGCAGTTCTTC. The entire variable domain, with the rest obtained from reference TRBV18 and TRBJ2-1, is as follows: NAGVMQNPRHLVRRRGQEARLRCSPMKGHSHVYWYRQLPEEGLKFMVYLQKENIIDESGMPKERFSAEFPKEGPSILRIQQVVRGDSAAYFCASSPPFQASHNEQFFGPGTRLTVL.

The chain joins TRBV6-4 to TRBJ1-4; unclear D gene. The CDR3 length is 16 residues. Germline-derived CDR1 and CDR2 are MRHNA and SNTAGT. Trimming left V 0 bases short and J 8 bases short, with 16 bases between. This CDR3 is CASSDSKVRAREKLFF. CDR3 DNA sequence: TGTGCCAGCAGTGACTCGAAGGTGAGGGCGCGCGAAAAACTGTTTTTT.

The chain joins TRBV7-2 to TRBJ2-3; D might be TRBD1 (6 bases). The CDR3 is 14 amino acids. Trimming removed 6 bases from V and 2 bases from J, with 12 bases in between. Germline V lookup: CDR1 SGHTA, CDR2 FQGNSA. The DNA of the CDR3 is TGTGCCAGCAGGGCCGGGACATACACAGATACGCAGTATTTT. It translates to CASRAGTYTDTQYF.

This clone was counted a single time. CDR3 DNA sequence: TGCGCCAGCAGCGAATTCGTAGGGAGACTAAACACTGAAGCTTTCTTT. Residues: CASSEFVGRLNTEAFF. The chain joins TRBV5-1 to TRBJ1-1; D ambiguous. Trimming stripped 4 bases from V and 2 bases from J, with 18 bases between. The V gene's germline CDR1 is SGHRS and CDR2 YFSETQ. There are 16 residues in the CDR3.

The chain carries TRBV6-2 or TRBV6-3 and TRBJ1-1; D is possibly TRBD1 (6 bases). The CDR3 has 16 residues. In germline, CDR1 is MNHEY, CDR2 SVGEGT. Trimming pared 3 bases from V and 0 bases from J, leaving 14 bases between. The DNA for the CDR3 is TGTGCCAGCAGTTATCCGGGGGGGGCCTTGAACACTGAAGCTTTCTTT. Its translation is CASSYPGGALNTEAFF.

This chain joins TRBV2 and TRBJ1-5; 10 nucleotides line up with TRBD1. Germline CDR1 is SNHLY and CDR2 is FYNNEI. The CDR3 has 13 amino acids. After removal of 7 bases from V and 5 bases from J, the junction contained 2 bases not matched to a gene. CDR3 protein: CASIGTGDQPQHF. CDR3 in DNA: TGTGCCAGCATCGGGACAGGGGATCAGCCCCAGCATTTT.

The chain employs TRBV19 and TRBJ1-3; 12 nucleotides align to TRBD1. CDR3 length: 18 amino acids. Unmatched junction bases numbered 10, after V lost 7 bases and J lost 0 bases. The germline gives CDR1 LNHDA, CDR2 SQIVND (reference sequence). DNA for the CDR3: TGTGCCAGTACCGTAACCGGGACAGGGGGCCTCTCTGGAAACACCATATATTTT. Amino acids: CASTVTGTGGLSGNTIYF.

The chain has TRBV6-6 and TRBJ2-1, with a possible D match to TRBD2 (5 bases). Germline values: CDR1 MNHNY, CDR2 SVGAGI (reference sequence). The V end lost 5 bases, the J end lost 7 bases, and 9 bases lay between the germline ends. The CDR3 totals 12 residues. CDR3 residues: CASSLAGNEQFF. The CDR3 coding sequence is TGTGCCAGCAGTCTAGCTGGGAATGAGCAGTTCTTC.

The chain employs TRBV25-1 and TRBJ2-2; 10 nucleotides match TRBD1. This CDR3 comprises 14 residues. The ends lost 6 bases at V and 7 bases at J; junction bases unmatched: 5. Germline CDR1 and CDR2: MGHDK and SYGVNS. For the CDR3, the DNA is TGTGCCAGCAGCTTGACAGGGGGCGACGGGGAGCTGTTTTTT. Its protein is CASSLTGGDGELFF.

J is TRBJ2-7 and V is TRBV7-9; tentative D call: TRBD2 (5 bases). CDR3 size: 13 residues. The V and J ends lost 5 bases and 1 base respectively, with 9 bases between them. The germline V gene encodes CDR1 SEHNR and CDR2 FQNEAQ (reference sequence). In nucleotides, the CDR3 is TGTGCCAGCAGCCACGGGGAATCCTACGAGCAGTACTTC. This gives the protein CASSHGESYEQYF. Variable domain in full (rest from reference TRBV7-9 and TRBJ2-7): DTGVSQNPRHKITKRGQNVTFRCDPISEHNRLYWYRQTLGQGPEFLTYFQNEAQLEKSRLLSDRFSAERPKGSFSTLEIQRTEQGDSAMYLCASSHGESYEQYFGPGTRLTVT.

The rearrangement links TRBV29-1 to TRBJ2-3, with D tentatively TRBD2 (7 bases). Germline CDR1 SQVTM, CDR2 ANQGSEA. Trimming shortened V by 0 bases and J by 4 bases, and 17 bases separated the two germline ends. This CDR3 region has 16 residues. The CDR3 DNA reads TGCAGCGTTGAAGATGGGAGGGGGGGCGGGGCAGATACGCAGTATTTT. Protein product: CSVEDGRGGGADTQYF.

The J gene is TRBJ2-2, the V gene TRBV28; unclear D gene. The CDR3 covers 14 residues. Trimming took off 4 bases at V and 6 bases at J, with 12 bases between the two ends. Germline CDR1 reads MDHEN; CDR2 reads SYDVKM. The CDR3 is CASSSSPGSGELFF. The CDR3 DNA follows: TGTGCCAGCAGTTCCAGTCCGGGTTCCGGGGAGCTGTTTTTT.

The chain uses TRBV15 and TRBJ2-1; TRBD2 matches 12 bases. CDR3 length: 17 amino acids. CDR1 is LNHNV and CDR2 is YYDKDF in the germline V gene (reference sequence). Trimming took 0 bases from V and 6 from J; bases not matched to a gene: 6. CDR3 in DNA: TGTGCCACCAGCAGAGATCCCCTAGCGGGAGGGCTCAATGAGCAGTTCTTC. This sequence encodes CATSRDPLAGGLNEQFF. Full variable domain (rest looked up from reference TRBV15 and TRBJ2-1): DAMVIQNPRYQVTQFGKPVTLSCSQTLNHNVMYWYQQKSSQAPKLLFHYYDKDFNNEADTPDNFQSRRPNTSFCFLDIRSPGLGDTAMYLCATSRDPLAGGLNEQFFGPGTRLTVL.

V and J are TRBV19 and TRBJ1-6; 11 positions match TRBD1. Germline lookup yields CDR1 LNHDA and CDR2 SQIVND (reference sequence). The J segment lost 10 bases and the V segment lost 5 bases, leaving 10 bases of the junction unmatched. The CDR3 consists of 16 residues. In nucleotides, the CDR3 is TGTGCCAGTAGTCCCGACCGGACAGGGGGCCAATCACCCCTCCACTTT. Translation gives CASSPDRTGGQSPLHF.

The rearrangement uses TRBV12-3 or TRBV12-4 and TRBJ1-5; no definite D call. The CDR3 is 13 amino acids. V was trimmed by 5 bases and J by 8 bases, leaving 13 bases between them. CDR3 sequence: CASSPSVLEPQHF. Here the CDR3 DNA reads TGTGCCAGCAGTCCCTCGGTTTTGGAGCCCCAGCATTTT.

The V and J genes are TRBV2 and TRBJ2-6, with 8 positions matching TRBD1. Germline CDR1 SNHLY, CDR2 FYNNEI. The CDR3 has 16 amino acids. Losses at the gene ends were 6 bases for V and 0 bases for J; bases not matched to a gene: 4. CDR3 in DNA: TGTGCCAGCAGGGACAGGGCCAACTCTGGGGCCAACGTCCTGACTTTC. It codes for CASRDRANSGANVLTF.

The J gene is TRBJ2-2, the V gene TRBV3-1 (or the pseudogene TRBV3-2); a possible D gene is TRBD2 (5 bases). Germline V gene sequence: CDR1 LGHDT, CDR2 YNNKEL (reference sequence). Trimming stripped 1 base from V and 1 base from J, with 7 bases between. This CDR3 has 15 residues. CDR3 sequence reads: CASSQAGGNTGELFF. The CDR3 coding sequence is TGTGCCAGCAGCCAAGCTGGAGGGAACACCGGGGAGCTGTTTTTT.

This clone was observed a single time. The V call is TRBV7-9, the J call TRBJ2-1; 13 positions match TRBD2. This CDR3 region has 17 residues. Germline assignment: CDR1 SEHNR and CDR2 FQNEAQ (reference sequence). The V and J ends lost 5 bases and 9 bases, in that order; junction bases with no gene match: 13. The CDR3 loop reads CASSPSPGLAGEGEQFF. The CDR3 region has the DNA TGTGCCAGCAGCCCAAGCCCCGGACTAGCGGGAGAAGGTGAGCAGTTCTTC.

V is TRBV2 and J is TRBJ2-7; 7 bases fit TRBD2. The V and J ends lost 5 bases and 5 bases, in that order; junction bases with no gene match: 9. The CDR3 contains 14 residues. Looked up from germline, CDR1 is SNHLY and CDR2 is FYNNEI. The CDR3 loop is CASSWGEGLHEQYF. The CDR3 region has the DNA TGTGCCAGCAGTTGGGGGGAGGGCCTTCACGAGCAGTACTTC. Full variable domain (remainder filled in from reference TRBV2 and TRBJ2-7): EPEVTQTPSHQVTQMGQEVILRCVPISNHLYFYWYRQILGQKVEFLVSFYNNEISEKSEIFDDQFSVERPDGSNFTLKIRSTKLEDSAMYFCASSWGEGLHEQYFGPGTRLTVT.

The chain carries TRBV4-2 and TRBJ1-5; tentatively, D is TRBD1 (6 bases). V gave up 0 bases and J gave up 1 base, with 7 bases separating them. Germline CDR1 LGHNA, CDR2 YNFKEQ. The CDR3 runs to 15 residues. The CDR3 loop is CASSQDTGSNQPQHF. The CDR3 DNA reads as TGTGCCAGCAGCCAAGATACAGGGAGCAATCAGCCCCAGCATTTT.

The rearrangement uses TRBV29-1 and TRBJ1-5; D is unresolved. The CDR3 is 13 residues long. From germline, CDR1 is SQVTM and CDR2 ANQGSEA. Trimming shortened V by 6 bases and J by 2 bases, and 11 bases separated the two germline ends. The CDR3 sequence is CSVGLRGNQPQHF. The CDR3 DNA is TGCAGCGTGGGCTTGCGGGGCAATCAGCCCCAGCATTTT.

CDR3 amino acids: CASSLGPSGHGGDTQYF. The CDR3 nucleotides are TGCGCCAGCAGCTTAGGGCCTAGCGGGCACGGAGGAGATACGCAGTATTTT. The J gene is TRBJ2-3, the V gene TRBV4-3, with TRBD2 matching 8 bases. Germline V CDR1 and CDR2: LGHNA, YSLEER. The trim removed 5 bases at V and 5 bases at J, leaving 15 bases unmatched. The CDR3 spans 17 residues.